This entry concerns a single T cell receptor (beta chain). TCRdb itself ran the 5' RACE reads through MiXCR, one entry per CDR3 protein. Of some 710,000 distinct CDR3 sequences in the sample, 6.1% were seen once. This record comes from a study of identical twins. The CDR3 length is 16 residues. The germline CDR1 and CDR2 sequences are SEHNR and FQNEAQ (reference sequence). V was clipped by 3 bases and J by 3 bases, with 18 bases between them. V is TRBV7-9 and J is TRBJ2-7; D is possibly TRBD2 (6 bases). The source is a man aged 18 to 30 in good health. The material sequenced was naive T cells sorted from blood. The chain's CDR3 is CASSFFEGGPIYEQYF. Here the CDR3 DNA reads TGTGCCAGCAGCTTTTTTGAGGGAGGCCCGATCTACGAGCAGTACTTC.